These 28 T cell receptor beta chains were all obtained from the same sample, sequenced in a study of T cells in Graves' hyperthyroidism and ophthalmopathy. Amplified TCR beta CDR3 regions derived from RNA transcripts. The primer set for the first-round RT-PCR of the TCR CDR3 was HTBI. TCRdb re-called the multiplex PCR reads with MiXCR, one entry per CDR3 protein. The data show 92,000 or so distinct CDR3 sequences, roughly half seen once. The sample was blood. Receptor source: a woman between 40 and 50 years old with Graves' hyperthyroidism.

The rearrangement links TRBV20-1 to TRBJ2-5; the D call may be TRBD1 or TRBD2 (6 bases each). V shed 4 bases and J shed 2 bases, with 8 bases lying between them. The CDR3 loop spans 12 amino acids. The V gene's germline CDR1 is DFQATT and CDR2 SNEGSKA (reference sequence). CDR3 residues: CSAKGGQETQYF. The CDR3 DNA follows: TGCAGTGCTAAGGGGGGACAAGAGACCCAGTACTTC.

The chain is built from TRBV2 and TRBJ2-7; no clear D. Germline V gives CDR1 SNHLY, CDR2 FYNNEI. This CDR3 comprises 12 residues. Trimming cost V 4 bases and J 3 bases, with 7 bases left between them. The CDR3 DNA follows: TGTGCCAGCAGTGGGCAGCTCTACGAGCAGTACTTC. It yields the protein CASSGQLYEQYF.

The chain is built from TRBV7-8 and TRBJ2-7, with D possibly matching TRBD2 (5 bases). V lost 6 bases and J lost 3, with 15 bases in between. The CDR3 extends over 14 amino acids. Germline V CDR1 and CDR2: SGHVS, FQNEAQ. This CDR3 reads CASSLRVANYEQYF. DNA of the CDR3: TGTGCCAGCAGTTTAAGGGTAGCGAACTACGAGCAGTACTTC.

Remarks on this clonotype: Because the CDR3's place on the DNA is in doubt, the DNA is left out and the CDR3 is given as listed by TCRdb. The rearrangement uses TRBV12-1 and TRBJ2-7; TRBD1, the table's D call, was not compared with the DNA. TRBV12-1 is recorded as a pseudogene. Inclusive of both ends, the CDR3 amounts to 17 amino acids. CDR3 sequence reads: CASSFGTGASVTYEQYF.

The gene calls are TRBV2 and TRBJ2-5; 8 nucleotides match TRBD2. The germline V gene has CDR1 SNHLY and CDR2 FYNNEI. The CDR3 is made up of 16 amino acids. After removal of 6 bases from V and 4 bases from J, the junction contained 13 bases not matched to a gene. CDR3 DNA: TGTGCCAGCAGCTTATTGCCGGGAGGGCGGGTAGAGACCCAGTACTTC. This translates into CASSLLPGGRVETQYF. Filled out from reference TRBV2 and TRBJ2-5, the complete variable domain reads EPEVTQTPSHQVTQMGQEVILRCVPISNHLYFYWYRQILGQKVEFLVSFYNNEISEKSEIFDDQFSVERPDGSNFTLKIRSTKLEDSAMYFCASSLLPGGRVETQYFGPGTRLLVL.

The chain couples TRBV20-1 to TRBJ1-1, with D unclear. CDR1 is DFQATT and CDR2 is SNEGSKA in the germline V gene (reference sequence). V was clipped by 1 base and J by 0 bases, with 18 bases between them. The CDR3 has 17 amino acids. The CDR3 loop is CSARGPSGKRVNTEAFF. The CDR3 bases are TGCAGTGCTAGAGGTCCCTCCGGAAAAAGGGTGAACACTGAAGCTTTCTTT.

Comments on this clonotype: As the CDR3 is not closed by the conserved phenylalanine or tryptophan, this likely results from a read error. The DNA is left out, because the CDR3 cannot be placed on it with certainty; the CDR3 is given as TCRdb lists it. This chain joins TRBV7-8 and TRBJ1-3; TRBD1 is the table's D call, not checked against the DNA. Including both end residues, the CDR3 is 10 amino acids long. The germline CDR1 and CDR2 sequences are SGHVS and FQNEAQ. This CDR3 is CASSLPGGGA.

This clonotype was counted between two and nine times. This sequence joins TRBV29-1 and TRBJ2-7; 11 bases match TRBD1. V dropped 5 bases and J dropped 4; count of bases not matched to a gene: 7. This CDR3 region has 14 residues. Looked up from germline, CDR1 is SQVTM and CDR2 is ANQGSEA. CDR3 in amino acids: CSVPGQGAGYEQYF. For the CDR3, the DNA is TGCAGCGTTCCCGGACAGGGGGCCGGGTACGAGCAGTACTTC.

This clonotype was observed at least ten times. V gene TRBV5-1 combines with J gene TRBJ1-5, with D unresolved. The CDR3 runs 14 residues. Per germline, CDR1 SGHRS and CDR2 YFSETQ. Trimming cost V 0 bases and J 7 bases, with 11 bases left between them. The CDR3 reads CASSLGREGQPQHF. The CDR3, as DNA: TGCGCCAGCAGCTTGGGTCGGGAGGGCCAGCCCCAGCATTTT.

The rearrangement links TRBV29-1 to TRBJ1-3, with a weak D call TRBD1 (6 bases). Germline assignment: CDR1 SQVTM and CDR2 ANQGSEA. Deletions cut 5 bases from V and 4 bases from J, with 9 bases between. The CDR3 length is 12 residues. Here the CDR3 reads CSVPGAGNTIYF. CDR3 coding DNA: TGCAGCGTTCCGGGGGCCGGAAACACCATATATTTT.

This clonotype was found many times. The V gene is TRBV20-1, the J gene TRBJ2-2; 11 bases fit TRBD2. This CDR3 contains 17 residues. With 1 base clipped from V and 0 bases from J, the junction kept 4 bases outside the gene matches. The V gene's germline CDR1 is DFQATT and CDR2 SNEGSKA (reference sequence). CDR3 in DNA: TGCAGTGCTAGAGCCGGGACTAGCGGTTCGAACACCGGGGAGCTGTTTTTT. It yields the protein CSARAGTSGSNTGELFF.

V gene TRBV7-8 combines with J gene TRBJ2-5, with D perhaps given as TRBD1 or TRBD2 (5 bases each). V lost 3 bases, J lost 5 bases, and 22 bases lay in between. Per germline, CDR1 SGHVS and CDR2 FQNEAQ. CDR3 length: 17 amino acids. CDR3 sequence reads: CASSLRGQGPQTETQYF. The CDR3 nucleotides read TGTGCCAGCAGCTTGAGGGGCCAAGGACCACAAACGGAGACCCAGTACTTC. The complete variable domain, with remaining parts taken from reference TRBV7-8 and TRBJ2-5, reads GAGVSQSPRYKVAKRGQDVALRCDPISGHVSLFWYQQALGQGPEFLTYFQNEAQLDKSGLPSDRFFAERPEGSVSTLKIQRTQQEDSAVYLCASSLRGQGPQTETQYFGPGTRLLVL.

This chain uses TRBV20-1 with TRBJ2-5; 8 positions match TRBD2. The V segment lost 3 bases and the J segment 5 bases; nucleotides outside the gene matches: 8. CDR1 is DFQATT, CDR2 SNEGSKA, per germline (reference sequence). The CDR3 covers 14 residues. For the CDR3, the DNA is TGCAGTGCTAGCGGGGGGGTTTCCCCGGAGACCCAGTACTTC. Translating it yields CSASGGVSPETQYF.

The chain combines TRBV16 with TRBJ1-6; 7 positions match TRBD1. The CDR3 consists of 15 residues. V lost 4 bases to trimming and J lost 9 bases; unmatched junction nucleotides: 9. From germline, CDR1 is KGHSY and CDR2 FQNENV. The CDR3 nucleotides are TGTGCCAGCAGCCCAACGACAGGGATGGGTTCACCCCTCCACTTT. Its translation: CASSPTTGMGSPLHF.

On this clonotype: At one end the junction does not follow the germline gene, possibly because of a read error. The chain recombines TRBV7-2 with TRBJ2-5, with D possibly matching TRBD1 (6 bases). This CDR3 comprises 14 residues. Germline CDR1 and CDR2: SGHTA and FQGNSA. CDR3 in DNA: TGTGCCAGCAGCATAGCGCTGGGGGCGGGGACCCAGTACTTC. This codes for CASSIALGAGTQYF.

With respect to this clonotype: Likely a read error: the CDR3 ends without its conserved phenylalanine or tryptophan. The limits of the CDR3 on the DNA are not certain, so only TCRdb's listed CDR3 is given. This chain links TRBV20-1 with TRBJ2-7; the table's TRBD2 call for D was not verified on the DNA. Germline V gene lookup returns CDR1 DFQATT and CDR2 SNEGSKA (reference sequence). The CDR3 is 10 amino acids long, termini counted. CDR3 region: CSAPPVMVAG.

In its sample, this clonotype was seen once. V usage is TRBV15 and J usage is TRBJ2-2, with 7 bases fitting TRBD2. V dropped 3 bases and J dropped 3; count of bases not matched to a gene: 4. There are 15 residues in the CDR3. The V gene's germline CDR1 is LNHNV and CDR2 YYDKDF (reference sequence). The CDR3 region has the DNA TGTGCCACCAGCAGCTTACGGGAGGACACCGGGGAGCTGTTTTTT. Protein product: CATSSLREDTGELFF.

There are many counts of this clonotype. The chain employs TRBV20-1 and TRBJ2-5; TRBD2 agrees at 7 bases. Germline V gene sequence: CDR1 DFQATT, CDR2 SNEGSKA (reference sequence). Trimming at V came to 0 bases and at J to 5 bases, leaving 3 bases not matched to a gene. This CDR3 is built from 13 residues. CDR3 residues: CSARDSSGETQYF. CDR3 DNA: TGCAGTGCTAGAGATTCTAGCGGCGAGACCCAGTACTTC.

The chain links TRBV5-1 to TRBJ1-1; 9 bases align to TRBD1. Germline CDR1 SGHRS, CDR2 YFSETQ. The CDR3 runs to 14 residues. The junction had 6 bases not matched to a gene; V was cut back by 5 bases and J by 4 bases. The CDR3 loop reads CASRPGTGFTEAFF. DNA of the CDR3: TGCGCCAGCAGGCCTGGGACAGGGTTCACTGAAGCTTTCTTT. The complete variable domain, with remaining parts taken from reference TRBV5-1 and TRBJ1-1, reads KAGVTQTPRYLIKTRGQQVTLSCSPISGHRSVSWYQQTPGQGLQFLFEYFSETQRNKGNFPGRFSGRQFSNSRSEMNVSTLELGDSALYLCASRPGTGFTEAFFGQGTRLTVV.

In the case of this clonotype: A read error is possible here, since a much larger clone lies one base away. The V and J genes are TRBV19 and TRBJ1-1; perhaps TRBD1 as D (5 bases). The CDR3 extends over 13 amino acids. V dropped 8 bases and J dropped 4 bases, with 14 bases sitting between them. CDR1 and CDR2 from the germline V gene are LNHDA and SQIVND (reference sequence). DNA of the CDR3: TGTGCCAGTCGCGCAGGGTTTGGCACTGAAGCTTTCTTT. It specifies CASRAGFGTEAFF.

V gene TRBV12-3 or TRBV12-4 combines with J gene TRBJ1-4, with D possibly matching TRBD1 (5 bases). Trimming shortened V by 6 bases and J by 6 bases, and 11 bases separated the two germline ends. CDR3 length equals 13 residues. CDR3 nucleotide sequence: TGTGCCAGCAGAAGGGGAAGGGATGAAAAACTGTTTTTT. Translated, it gives CASRRGRDEKLFF.

This clonotype has a handful of counts. The chain employs TRBV7-2 and TRBJ2-5, with TRBD2 matching over 7 bases. Unmatched junction bases numbered 4, after V lost 4 bases and J lost 5 bases. CDR3 size: 13 residues. Germline V gene sequence: CDR1 SGHTA, CDR2 FQGNSA. CDR3 protein: CASSSAGAETQYF. The CDR3 coding sequence is TGTGCCAGCAGCTCCGCGGGAGCGGAGACCCAGTACTTC.

The chain carries TRBV29-1 and TRBJ2-1; TRBD1 or TRBD2 may be the D gene (5 bases each). The V end lost 3 bases, the J end lost 7 bases, and 7 bases lay between the germline ends. Germline V CDR1 and CDR2: SQVTM, ANQGSEA. The CDR3 extends over 11 amino acids. CDR3 coding DNA: TGCAGCGTTGAGGGGACGAATGAGCAGTTCTTC. It specifies CSVEGTNEQFF.

The chain is built from TRBV2 and TRBJ1-2; D might be TRBD1 (5 bases). CDR1 and CDR2 (germline): SNHLY, FYNNEI. With 10 bases removed from V and 1 base from J, the gap between germline ends came to 13 bases. The CDR3 loop spans 13 amino acids. CDR3 in amino acids: CANRGDSNYGYTF. In nucleotides, the CDR3 is TGTGCCAACAGAGGAGACAGTAACTATGGCTACACCTTC.

The chain couples TRBV29-1 to TRBJ1-2, with a weak D call TRBD1 (5 bases). CDR3 length: 11 residues. Germline CDR1 is SQVTM and CDR2 is ANQGSEA. Trimming removed 7 bases at V and 7 bases at J, with 13 bases between. CDR3 loop: CSAAGLGGYTF. CDR3 bases: TGCAGCGCCGCGGGGCTGGGTGGCTACACCTTC.

A note on this clonotype: The junction differs from germline at one of its ends, possibly a read error. J is TRBJ2-7 and V is TRBV20-1; D is unclear. Germline V gene data show CDR1 as DFQATT and CDR2 as SNEGSKA (reference sequence). The CDR3 extends over 10 amino acids. DNA of the CDR3: TGCAGGGCTAGTGTGGACGAGCAGAACTTC. Translating it yields CRASVDEQNF.

The V and J genes are TRBV15 and TRBJ2-7, with D hard to call. The germline V gene encodes CDR1 LNHNV and CDR2 YYDKDF (reference sequence). The V gene lost 3 bases and the J gene lost 0 bases, with 18 bases spanning the gap. This CDR3 has 17 residues. CDR3 nucleotide sequence: TGTGCCACCAGCAGCCAAGAAAGGATCGGGCCCTCCTACGAGCAGTACTTC. It encodes CATSSQERIGPSYEQYF.

This rearrangement joins TRBV29-1 to TRBJ2-5; D gene uncertain. The CDR3 is 13 residues long. Germline V lookup: CDR1 SQVTM, CDR2 ANQGSEA. Trimming stripped 1 base from V and 7 bases from J, with 13 bases between. The CDR3 sequence: CSVEGEVPGTQYF. The CDR3 DNA reads TGCAGCGTTGAAGGAGAGGTCCCAGGGACCCAGTACTTC.